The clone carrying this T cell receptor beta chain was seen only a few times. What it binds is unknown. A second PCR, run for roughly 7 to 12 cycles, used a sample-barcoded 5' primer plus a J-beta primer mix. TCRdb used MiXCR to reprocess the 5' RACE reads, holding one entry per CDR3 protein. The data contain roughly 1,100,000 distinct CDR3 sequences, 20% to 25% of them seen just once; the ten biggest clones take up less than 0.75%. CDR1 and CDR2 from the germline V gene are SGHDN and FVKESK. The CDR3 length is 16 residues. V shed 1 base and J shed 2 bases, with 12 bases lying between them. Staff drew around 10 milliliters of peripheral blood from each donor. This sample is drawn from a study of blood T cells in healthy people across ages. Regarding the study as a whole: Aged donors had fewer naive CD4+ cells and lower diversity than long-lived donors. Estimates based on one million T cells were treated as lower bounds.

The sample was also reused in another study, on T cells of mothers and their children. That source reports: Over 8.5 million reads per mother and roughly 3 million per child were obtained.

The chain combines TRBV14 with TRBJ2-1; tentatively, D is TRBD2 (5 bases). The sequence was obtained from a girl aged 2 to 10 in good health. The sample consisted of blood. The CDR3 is CASSQALVLPYNEQFF. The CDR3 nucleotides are TGTGCCAGCAGCCAAGCACTAGTGCTTCCCTACAATGAGCAGTTCTTC.